This T cell receptor (beta chain) is from a study of blood T cell repertoires in COVID-19. Libraries were prepared by immunoSEQ multiplex PCR; TCRdb keeps only in-frame clonotypes and omits some of them. The sample includes around 330,000 clones, roughly 90% seen only once; the top ten take 3% to 4%. This TCR derives from a woman between 45 and 65 years old with active or convalescent COVID-19. Sample: peripheral blood.

The DNA of the CDR3 is TGTGCCAGCAGTTTACAGGGGAAGGTGAACACTGAAGCTTTCTTT. Its translation: CASSLQGKVNTEAFF. The J gene is TRBJ1-1, the V gene TRBV27, with D maybe TRBD1 (6 bases). Looked up from germline, CDR1 is MNHEY and CDR2 is SMNVEV (reference sequence). The germline V and J ends were trimmed by 2 bases and 0 bases, with 10 bases remaining between them. The CDR3 covers 15 residues.